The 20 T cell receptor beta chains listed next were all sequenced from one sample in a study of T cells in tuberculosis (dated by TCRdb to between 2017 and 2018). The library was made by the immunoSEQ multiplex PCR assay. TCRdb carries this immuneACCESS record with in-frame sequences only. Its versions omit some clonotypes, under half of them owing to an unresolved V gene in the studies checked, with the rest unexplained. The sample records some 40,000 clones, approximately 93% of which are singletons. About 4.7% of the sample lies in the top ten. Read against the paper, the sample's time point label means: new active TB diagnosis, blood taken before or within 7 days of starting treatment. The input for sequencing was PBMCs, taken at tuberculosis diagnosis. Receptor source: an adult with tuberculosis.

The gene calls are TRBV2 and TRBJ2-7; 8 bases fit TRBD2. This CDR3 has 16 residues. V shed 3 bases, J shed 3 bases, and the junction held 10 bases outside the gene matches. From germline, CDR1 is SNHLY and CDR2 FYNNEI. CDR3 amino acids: CASSEGRGALHYEQYF. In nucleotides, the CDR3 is TGTGCCAGCAGTGAGGGGCGGGGGGCCCTCCACTACGAGCAGTACTTC.

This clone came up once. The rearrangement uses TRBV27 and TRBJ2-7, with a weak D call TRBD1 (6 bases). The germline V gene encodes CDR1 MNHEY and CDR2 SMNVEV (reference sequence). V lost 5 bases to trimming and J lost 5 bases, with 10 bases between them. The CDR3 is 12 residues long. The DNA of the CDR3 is TGTGCCAGCAGTCCACAGGGCCACGAGCAGTACTTC. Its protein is CASSPQGHEQYF.

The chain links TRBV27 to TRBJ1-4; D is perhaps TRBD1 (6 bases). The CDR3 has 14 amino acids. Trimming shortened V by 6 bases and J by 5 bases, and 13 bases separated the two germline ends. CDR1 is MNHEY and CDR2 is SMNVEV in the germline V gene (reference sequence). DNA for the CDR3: TGTGCCAGCAGACCGGGACAACGGAATGAAAAACTGTTTTTT. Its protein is CASRPGQRNEKLFF.

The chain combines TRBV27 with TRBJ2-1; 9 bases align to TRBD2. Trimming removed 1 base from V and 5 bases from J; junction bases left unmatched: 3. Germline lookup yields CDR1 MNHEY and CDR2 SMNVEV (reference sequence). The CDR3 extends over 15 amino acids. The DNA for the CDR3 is TGTGCCAGCAGTTTATTGGCTAGCGGGAACAATGAGCAGTTCTTC. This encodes CASSLLASGNNEQFF.

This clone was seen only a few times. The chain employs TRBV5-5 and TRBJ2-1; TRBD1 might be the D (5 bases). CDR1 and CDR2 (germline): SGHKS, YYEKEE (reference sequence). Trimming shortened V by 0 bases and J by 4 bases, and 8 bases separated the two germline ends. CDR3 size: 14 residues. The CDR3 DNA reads TGTGCCAGCAGCTTGGTAGGGGCTTACAATGAGCAGTTCTTC. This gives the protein CASSLVGAYNEQFF.

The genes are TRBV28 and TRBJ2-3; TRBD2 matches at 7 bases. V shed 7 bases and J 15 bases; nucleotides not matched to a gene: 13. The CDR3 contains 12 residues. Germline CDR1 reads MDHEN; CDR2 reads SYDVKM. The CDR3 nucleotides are TGTGCCAGCAACCTAATGAATGGGGGGGACTATTTT. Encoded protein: CASNLMNGGDYF.

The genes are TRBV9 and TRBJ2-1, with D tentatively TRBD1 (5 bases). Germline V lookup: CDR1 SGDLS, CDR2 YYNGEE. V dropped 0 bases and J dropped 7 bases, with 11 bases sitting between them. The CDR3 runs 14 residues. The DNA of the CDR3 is TGTGCCAGCAGCGTAGACCAGGGTTCGAATGAGCAGTTCTTC. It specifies CASSVDQGSNEQFF.

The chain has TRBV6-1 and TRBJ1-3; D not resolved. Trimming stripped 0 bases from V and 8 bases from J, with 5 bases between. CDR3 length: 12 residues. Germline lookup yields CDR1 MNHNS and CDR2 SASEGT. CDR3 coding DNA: TGTGCCAGCAGTGAAGCGCGGGACACCATATATTTT. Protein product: CASSEARDTIYF.

CDR3 sequence (DNA): TGTGCCAGCAGTGAAGGGGACTTCCCCGGGGAGCTGTTTTTT. Translation gives CASSEGDFPGELFF. V usage is TRBV6-1 and J usage is TRBJ2-2; D possibly corresponds to TRBD2 (6 bases). Per the germline V gene, CDR1 is MNHNS and CDR2 is SASEGT. This CDR3 contains 14 residues. V lost 1 base, J lost 6 bases, and 9 bases lay in between.

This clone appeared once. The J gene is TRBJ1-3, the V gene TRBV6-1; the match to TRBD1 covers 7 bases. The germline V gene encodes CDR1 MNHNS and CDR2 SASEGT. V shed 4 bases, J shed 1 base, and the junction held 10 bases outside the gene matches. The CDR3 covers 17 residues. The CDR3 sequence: CASSARTGRGSGNTIYF. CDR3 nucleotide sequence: TGTGCCAGCAGTGCCCGGACAGGTCGAGGATCTGGAAACACCATATATTTT.

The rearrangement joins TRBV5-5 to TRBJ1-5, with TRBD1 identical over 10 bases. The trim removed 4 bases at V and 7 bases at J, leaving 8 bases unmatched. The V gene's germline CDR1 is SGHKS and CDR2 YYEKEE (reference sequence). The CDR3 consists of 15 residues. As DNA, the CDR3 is TGTGCCAGCAGCCTAGGACAGGGGGTAGGCCAGCCCCAGCATTTT. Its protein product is CASSLGQGVGQPQHF.

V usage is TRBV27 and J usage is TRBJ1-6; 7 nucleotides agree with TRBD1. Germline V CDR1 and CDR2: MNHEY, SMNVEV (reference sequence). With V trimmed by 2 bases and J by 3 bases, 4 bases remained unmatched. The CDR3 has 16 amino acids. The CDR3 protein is CASSLPGQFYNSPLHF. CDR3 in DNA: TGTGCCAGCAGTTTACCGGGACAGTTCTATAATTCACCCCTCCACTTT.

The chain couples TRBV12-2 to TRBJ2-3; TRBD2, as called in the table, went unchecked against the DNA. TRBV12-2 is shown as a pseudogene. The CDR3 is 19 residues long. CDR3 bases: TGTGCAAGTCGCTTACCCAGCCCTCTAGCGGGGGGGCCGGAAGATACGCAGTATTTT. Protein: CASRLPSPLAGGPEDTQYF.

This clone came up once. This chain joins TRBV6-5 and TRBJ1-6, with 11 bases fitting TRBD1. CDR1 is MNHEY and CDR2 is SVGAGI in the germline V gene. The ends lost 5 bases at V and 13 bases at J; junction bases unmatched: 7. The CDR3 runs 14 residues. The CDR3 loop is CASSTGTGGSPLHF. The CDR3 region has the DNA TGTGCCAGCAGTACCGGGACAGGGGGGTCGCCCCTCCACTTT.

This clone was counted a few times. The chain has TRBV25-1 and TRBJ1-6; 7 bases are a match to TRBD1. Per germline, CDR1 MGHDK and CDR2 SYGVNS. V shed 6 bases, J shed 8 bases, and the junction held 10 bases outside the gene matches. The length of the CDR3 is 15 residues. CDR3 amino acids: CASRGDGRGDSPLHF. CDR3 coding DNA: TGTGCCAGCAGGGGGGACGGCAGGGGGGATTCACCCCTCCACTTT.

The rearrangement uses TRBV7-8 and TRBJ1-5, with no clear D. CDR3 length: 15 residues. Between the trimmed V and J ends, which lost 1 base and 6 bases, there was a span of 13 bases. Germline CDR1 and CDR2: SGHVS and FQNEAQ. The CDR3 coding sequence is TGTGCCAGCAGCTTAGACGCGGCCCTGGGTCAGCCCCAGCATTTT. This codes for CASSLDAALGQPQHF.

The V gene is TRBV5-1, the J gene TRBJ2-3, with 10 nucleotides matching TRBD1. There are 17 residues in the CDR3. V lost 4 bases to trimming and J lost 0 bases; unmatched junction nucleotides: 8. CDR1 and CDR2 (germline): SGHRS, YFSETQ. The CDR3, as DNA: TGCGCCAGCAGCCCGGGACAGGGGACTACTAGCACAGATACGCAGTATTTT. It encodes CASSPGQGTTSTDTQYF.

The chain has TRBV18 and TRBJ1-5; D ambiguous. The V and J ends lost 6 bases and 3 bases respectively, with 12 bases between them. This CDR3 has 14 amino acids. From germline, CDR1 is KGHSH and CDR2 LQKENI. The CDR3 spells CASSGTRINQPQHF. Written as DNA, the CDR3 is TGTGCCAGCTCGGGCACTAGGATCAATCAGCCCCAGCATTTT.

The CDR3 bases are TGCGCCAGCAGCTTGGTATTAGTGGAGGCCCAGTACTTC. Its translation is CASSLVLVEAQYF. This chain connects TRBV5-1 to TRBJ2-5; weak D call: TRBD2 (5 bases). The CDR3 has 13 amino acids. Deletions cut 0 bases from V and 9 bases from J, with 12 bases between. Germline loops: CDR1 SGHRS, CDR2 YFSETQ.

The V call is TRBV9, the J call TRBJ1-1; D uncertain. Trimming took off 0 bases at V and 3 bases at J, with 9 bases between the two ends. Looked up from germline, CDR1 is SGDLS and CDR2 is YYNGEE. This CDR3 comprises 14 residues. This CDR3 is CASSVDLRYTEAFF. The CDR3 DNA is TGTGCCAGCAGCGTAGACCTCAGGTACACTGAAGCTTTCTTT. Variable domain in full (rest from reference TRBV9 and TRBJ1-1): DSGVTQTPKHLITATGQRVTLRCSPRSGDLSVYWYQQSLDQGLQFLIQYYNGEERAKGNILERFSAQQFPDLHSELNLSSLELGDSALYFCASSVDLRYTEAFFGQGTRLTVV.